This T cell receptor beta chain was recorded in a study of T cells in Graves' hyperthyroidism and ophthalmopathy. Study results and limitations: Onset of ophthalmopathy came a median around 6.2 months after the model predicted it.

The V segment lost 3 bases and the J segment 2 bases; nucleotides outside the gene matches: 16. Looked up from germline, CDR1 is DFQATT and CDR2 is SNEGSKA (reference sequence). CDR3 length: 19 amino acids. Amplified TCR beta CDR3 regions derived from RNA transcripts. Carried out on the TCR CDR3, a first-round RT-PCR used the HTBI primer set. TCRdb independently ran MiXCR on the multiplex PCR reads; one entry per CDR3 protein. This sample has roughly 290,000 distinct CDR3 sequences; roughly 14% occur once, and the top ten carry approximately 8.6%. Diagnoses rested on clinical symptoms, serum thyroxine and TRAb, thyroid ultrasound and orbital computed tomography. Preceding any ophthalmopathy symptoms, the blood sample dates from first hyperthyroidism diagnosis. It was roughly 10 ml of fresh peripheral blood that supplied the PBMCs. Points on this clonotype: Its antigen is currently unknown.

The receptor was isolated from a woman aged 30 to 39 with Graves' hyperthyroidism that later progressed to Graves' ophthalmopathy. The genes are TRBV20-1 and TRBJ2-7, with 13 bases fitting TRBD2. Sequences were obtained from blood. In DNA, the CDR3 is TGCAGTGCTAGTCAAGACCAGCGGGGACTAGCGGGATTTCCCTACGAGCAGTACTTC. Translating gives CSASQDQRGLAGFPYEQYF.